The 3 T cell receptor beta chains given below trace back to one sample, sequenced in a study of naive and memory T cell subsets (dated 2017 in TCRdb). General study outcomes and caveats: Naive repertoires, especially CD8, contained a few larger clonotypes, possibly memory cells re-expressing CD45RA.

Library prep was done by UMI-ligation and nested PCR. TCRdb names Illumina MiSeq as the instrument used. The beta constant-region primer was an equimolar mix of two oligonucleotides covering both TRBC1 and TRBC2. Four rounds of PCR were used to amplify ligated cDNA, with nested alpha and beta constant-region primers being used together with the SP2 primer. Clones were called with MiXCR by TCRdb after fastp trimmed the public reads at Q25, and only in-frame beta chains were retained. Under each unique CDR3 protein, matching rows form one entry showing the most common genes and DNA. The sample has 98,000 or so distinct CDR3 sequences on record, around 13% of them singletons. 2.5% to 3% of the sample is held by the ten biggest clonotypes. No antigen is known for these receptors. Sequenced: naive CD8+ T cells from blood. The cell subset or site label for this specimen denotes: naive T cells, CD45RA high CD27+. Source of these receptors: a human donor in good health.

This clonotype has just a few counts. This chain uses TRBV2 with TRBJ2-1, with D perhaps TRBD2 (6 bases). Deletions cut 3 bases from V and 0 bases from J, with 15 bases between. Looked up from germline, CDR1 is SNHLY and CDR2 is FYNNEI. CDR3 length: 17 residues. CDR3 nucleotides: TGTGCCAGCAGTGATAAGCGGGCAATTAGCTCCTACAATGAGCAGTTCTTC. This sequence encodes CASSDKRAISSYNEQFF.

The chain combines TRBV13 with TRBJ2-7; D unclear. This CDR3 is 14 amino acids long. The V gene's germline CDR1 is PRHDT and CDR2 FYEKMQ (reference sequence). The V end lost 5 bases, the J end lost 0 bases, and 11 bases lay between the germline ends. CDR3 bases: TGTGCCAGCAGCCGTCGGGCTAGCTCCTACGAGCAGTACTTC. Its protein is CASSRRASSYEQYF.

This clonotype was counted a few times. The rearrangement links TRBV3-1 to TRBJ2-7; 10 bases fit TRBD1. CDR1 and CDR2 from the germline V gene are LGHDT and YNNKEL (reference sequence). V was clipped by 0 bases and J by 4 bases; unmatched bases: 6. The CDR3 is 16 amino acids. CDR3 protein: CASSQDGTGVLYEQYF. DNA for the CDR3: TGTGCCAGCAGCCAAGATGGGACAGGGGTCCTTTACGAGCAGTACTTC.